The rows below give T cell receptor beta chains drawn from one sample of a study of OX40 agonist ivuxolimab in advanced cancers. Here immunoSEQ multiplex PCR was the method, and the copy in TCRdb shows in-frame clones only, minus some. The data show 48,000 or so clones, about nine tenths seen once. The input for sequencing was CD4+ or CD8+ T cells sorted from blood, taken in a trial of the OX40 agonist ivuxolimab. These receptors all stem from an adult with an advanced solid tumor such as melanoma, head and neck, liver or kidney cancer. CDR3s include the opening cysteine and the closing phenylalanine or tryptophan. D genes are given only for firm matches. Where a row states a size, it is once, few, many or the class of an expanded clone; other rows omit it.

TRBV11-2	.	.	TRBJ1-6	TGTGCCAGCAGCTTATCGTGGCTGAGGCAGGGGACCGTACCCCTCCACTTT	CASSLSWLRQGTVPLHF
TRBV11-2	.	.	TRBJ1-6	TGTGCCAGCAGCTTAGGCTCCGACTTGACAGAGAGTAATTCACCCCTCCACTTT	CASSLGSDLTESNSPLHF
TRBV7-9	.	once	TRBJ1-2	TGTGCCAGCAGCTTAGACCGGGGCAGCGGGGGCTACACCTTC	CASSLDRGSGGYTF
TRBV6-1	.	.	TRBJ1-3	TGTGCCACCTCCGAGGGCACCATATATTTT	CATSEGTIYF
TRBV11-2	.	.	TRBJ1-6	TGTGCCAGCAGCTTAGGTGTGCCACCCCTCCACTTT	CASSLGVPPLHF
TRBV4-1	TRBD1	once	TRBJ1-5	TGCGCCAGCAGCCCAGGGGGGGCAGCAAATCAGCCCCAGCATTTT	CASSPGGAANQPQHF
TRBV15	.	.	TRBJ2-6	TGTGCCACCAGCAGAGAGGGCCAGATCTCTGGGGCCAACGTCCTGACTTTC	CATSREGQISGANVLTF
TRBV5-1	.	.	TRBJ1-1	TGCGCCAGCAGCTCGACCAGGAGTTTGAACACTGAAGCTTTCTTT	CASSSTRSLNTEAFF
TRBV6-1	.	.	TRBJ1-6	TGTGCCAGCAGTGAAGGGAATTCACCCCTCCACTTT	CASSEGNSPLHF
TRBV6-1	.	.	TRBJ2-5	TGTGCCAGCAGTGAAGGGGGCAGACCTCAAGAGACCCAGTACTTC	CASSEGGRPQETQYF
TRBV27	.	.	TRBJ1-5	TGTGCCAGCAGTCCCGGGGGGGCCTATCAGCCCCAGCATTTT	CASSPGGAYQPQHF
TRBV6-6	.	.	TRBJ2-5	TGTGCCAGCAGTTACTCGATGTCGGCAAAAGAGACCCAGTACTTC	CASSYSMSAKETQYF
TRBV27	.	.	TRBJ2-7	TGTGCCAGCAGTTTAAGGGAAAGGTTCCCCTACGAGCAGTACTTC	CASSLRERFPYEQYF
TRBV6-1	.	.	TRBJ2-1	TGTGCCAGCAGCCAAGACACTAGCAGGAATGAGCAGTTCTTC	CASSQDTSRNEQFF
TRBV5-6	.	.	TRBJ2-5	TGTGCCAGCAGCTTGGGTCAGGGACAAGAGACCCAGTACTTC	CASSLGQGQETQYF
TRBV27	.	.	TRBJ2-7	TGTGCCAGCAGTTTCTCCAAGACCTACGAGCAGTACTTC	CASSFSKTYEQYF
TRBV19	.	.	TRBJ2-2	TGTGCCAGTAGTTGGGGGGCTGACACCGGGGAGCTGTTTTTT	CASSWGADTGELFF
TRBV27	TRBD2	once	TRBJ2-3	TGTGCCAGCAGTTCACCGGGACTAGCAGATACGCAGTATTTT	CASSSPGLADTQYF
TRBV7-9	.	.	TRBJ1-2	TGTGCCAGCACCCGGGACTATGGCTACACCTTC	CASTRDYGYTF
TRBV4-1	.	.	TRBJ1-1	TGCGCCAGCAGCCAAGGGAATTCTTTTTCGTGGGGGTTGAACACTGAAGCTTTCTTT	CASSQGNSFSWGLNTEAFF
TRBV15	.	.	TRBJ1-2	TGTGCCACCAGCAACGACTCGATGAACTATGGCTACACCTTC	CATSNDSMNYGYTF
TRBV27	TRBD1	few	TRBJ1-6	TGTGCCAGCAGTCCCGGACAGGGGACCTATAATTCACCCCTCCACTTT	CASSPGQGTYNSPLHF
TRBV4-1	.	.	TRBJ2-5	TGCGCCAGCAGCCAAGATTCCCTTCGATGGGAGACCCAGTACTTC	CASSQDSLRWETQYF
TRBV30	.	once	TRBJ1-2	TGTGCCTGGAGTGTAGGGGGAGGTGGCTACACCTTC	CAWSVGGGGYTF
TRBV7-7	TRBD2	.	TRBJ2-7	TGTGCTAGCAGCCCGGGACTAGCGGGGGGGAATTACGAGCAGTACTTC	CASSPGLAGGNYEQYF
TRBV27	TRBD2	.	TRBJ2-3	TGTGCCAGCAGTTTAGGGACTAGCGGGGGGACAGATACGCAGTATTTT	CASSLGTSGGTDTQYF
TRBV27	.	.	TRBJ2-7	TGTGCCAGCAGTCCCTCGGACAGTTCCTCCTACGAGCAGTACTTC	CASSPSDSSSYEQYF
TRBV4-1	TRBD1	.	TRBJ1-5	TGCGCCAGCAGCCAAGATATGACAGGGAAGAATCAGCCCCAGCATTTT	CASSQDMTGKNQPQHF
TRBV6-5	TRBD1	.	TRBJ2-2	TGTGCCAGCGAAGTACAGGGGGCAGCCGGGGAGCTGTTTTTT	CASEVQGAAGELFF
TRBV18	TRBD1	once	TRBJ1-3	TGTGCCAGCTCACCCGGAGGGGGCACTGGAAACACCATATATTTT	CASSPGGGTGNTIYF
TRBV9	TRBD1	few	TRBJ1-1	TGTGCCAGCAGCGTAGACAGGGGGAACACTGAAGCTTTCTTT	CASSVDRGNTEAFF
TRBV9	TRBD2	.	TRBJ2-5	TGTGCCAGCAGCGTAGGCCACGGACTAGCGGAAGAGACCCAGTACTTC	CASSVGHGLAEETQYF
TRBV19	.	.	TRBJ2-3	TGTGCCAGTAGTCGTGTAAGAGCAGATACGCAGTATTTT	CASSRVRADTQYF
TRBV7-8	.	few	TRBJ1-1	TGTGCCAGCAGCGTGAACACTGAAGCTTTCTTT	CASSVNTEAFF
TRBV6-5	.	.	TRBJ1-2	TGTGCCAGCAGTCCCGGACAGTCCCTGTGGGGCTACACCTTC	CASSPGQSLWGYTF
TRBV6-4	.	.	TRBJ2-2	TGTGCCAGCAGTGACTCGGGGGACCAACACACCGGGGAGCTGTTTTTT	CASSDSGDQHTGELFF
TRBV13	TRBD1	.	TRBJ1-2	TGTGCCAGCAGCTCGGACAGGGGGCCGGGGGGCTACACCTTC	CASSSDRGPGGYTF